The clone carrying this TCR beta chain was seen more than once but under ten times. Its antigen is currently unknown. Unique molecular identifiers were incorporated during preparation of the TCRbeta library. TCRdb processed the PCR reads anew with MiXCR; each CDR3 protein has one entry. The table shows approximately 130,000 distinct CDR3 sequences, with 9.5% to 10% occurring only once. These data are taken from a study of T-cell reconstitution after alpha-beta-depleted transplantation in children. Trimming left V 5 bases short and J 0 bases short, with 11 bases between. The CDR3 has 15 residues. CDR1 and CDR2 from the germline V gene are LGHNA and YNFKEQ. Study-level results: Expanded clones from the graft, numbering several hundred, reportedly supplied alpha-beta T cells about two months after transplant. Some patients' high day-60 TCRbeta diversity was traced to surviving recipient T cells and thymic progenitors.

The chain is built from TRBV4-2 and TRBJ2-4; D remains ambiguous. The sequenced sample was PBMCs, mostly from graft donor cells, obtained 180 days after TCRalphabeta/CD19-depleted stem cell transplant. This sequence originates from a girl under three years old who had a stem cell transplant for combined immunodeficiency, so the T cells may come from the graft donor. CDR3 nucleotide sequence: TGTGCCAGCAGCTCCCCACAGCTAGCCAAAAACATTCAGTACTTC. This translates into CASSSPQLAKNIQYF.